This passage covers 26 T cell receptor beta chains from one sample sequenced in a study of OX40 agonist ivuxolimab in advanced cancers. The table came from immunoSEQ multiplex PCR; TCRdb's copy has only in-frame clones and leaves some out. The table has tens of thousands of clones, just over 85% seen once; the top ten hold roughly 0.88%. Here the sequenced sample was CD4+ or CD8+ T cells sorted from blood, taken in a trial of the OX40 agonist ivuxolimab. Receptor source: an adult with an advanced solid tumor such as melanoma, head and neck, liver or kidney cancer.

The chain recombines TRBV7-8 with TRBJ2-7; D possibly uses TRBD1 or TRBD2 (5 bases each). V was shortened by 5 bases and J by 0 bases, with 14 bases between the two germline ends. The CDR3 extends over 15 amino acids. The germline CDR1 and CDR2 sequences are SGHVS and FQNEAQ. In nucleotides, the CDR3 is TGTGCCAGCAGCCCCGGGGCAGGTACCTCCTACGAGCAGTACTTC. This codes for CASSPGAGTSYEQYF.

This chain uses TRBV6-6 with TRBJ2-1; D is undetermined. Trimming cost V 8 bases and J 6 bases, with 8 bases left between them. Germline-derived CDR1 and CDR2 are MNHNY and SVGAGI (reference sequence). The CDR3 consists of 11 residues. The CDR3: CASQGLNEQFF. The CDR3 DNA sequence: TGTGCCAGCCAAGGGCTCAATGAGCAGTTCTTC.

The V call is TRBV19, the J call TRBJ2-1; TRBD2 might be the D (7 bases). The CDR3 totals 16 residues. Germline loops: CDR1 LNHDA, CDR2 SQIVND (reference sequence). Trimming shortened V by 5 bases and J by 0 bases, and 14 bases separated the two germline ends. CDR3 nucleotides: TGTGCCAGTAGTGTGGCGGGGGCCCTCTCCTACAATGAGCAGTTCTTC. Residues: CASSVAGALSYNEQFF.

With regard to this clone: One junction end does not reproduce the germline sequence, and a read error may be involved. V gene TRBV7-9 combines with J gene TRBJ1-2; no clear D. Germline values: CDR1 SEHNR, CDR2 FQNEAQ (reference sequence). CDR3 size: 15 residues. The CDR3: CASSLAHSTNYGYTF. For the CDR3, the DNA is TGTGCCAGCAGCCTAGCACACTCCACTAACTATGGCTACACCTTC.

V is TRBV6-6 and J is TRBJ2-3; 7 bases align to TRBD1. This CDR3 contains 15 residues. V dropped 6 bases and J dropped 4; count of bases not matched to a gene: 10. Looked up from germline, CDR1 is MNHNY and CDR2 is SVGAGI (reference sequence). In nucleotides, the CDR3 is TGTGCCAGCAGGCCTCGGCAGGGGGTTGCAGATACGCAGTATTTT. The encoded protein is CASRPRQGVADTQYF.

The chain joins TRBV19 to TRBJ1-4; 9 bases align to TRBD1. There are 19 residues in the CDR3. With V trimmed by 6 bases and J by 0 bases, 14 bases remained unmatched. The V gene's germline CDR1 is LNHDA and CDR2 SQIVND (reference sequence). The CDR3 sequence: CASSHGDRVPTATNEKLFF. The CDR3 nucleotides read TGTGCCAGTAGCCATGGGGACAGGGTACCAACTGCAACTAATGAAAAACTGTTTTTT.

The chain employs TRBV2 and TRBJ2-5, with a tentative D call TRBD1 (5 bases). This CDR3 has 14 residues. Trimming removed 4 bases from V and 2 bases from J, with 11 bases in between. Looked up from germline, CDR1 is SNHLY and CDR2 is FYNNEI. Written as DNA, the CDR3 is TGTGCCAGCAGTGGTTCCCAGGGTCAAGAGACCCAGTACTTC. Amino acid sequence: CASSGSQGQETQYF.

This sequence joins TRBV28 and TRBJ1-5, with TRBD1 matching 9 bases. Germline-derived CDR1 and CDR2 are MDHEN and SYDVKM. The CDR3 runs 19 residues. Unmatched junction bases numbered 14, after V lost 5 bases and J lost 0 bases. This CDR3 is CASSVLPGQGAYSNQPQHF. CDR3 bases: TGTGCCAGCAGTGTCTTACCGGGACAGGGCGCCTATAGCAATCAGCCCCAGCATTTT.

CDR3 loop: CASSIDGRSSYEQYF. The CDR3 nucleotides read TGTGCCAGTAGTATAGATGGGAGGAGCTCCTACGAGCAGTACTTC. The rearrangement uses TRBV19 and TRBJ2-7; tentative D call: TRBD2 (6 bases). The germline V gene has CDR1 LNHDA and CDR2 SQIVND (reference sequence). Deletions cut 0 bases from V and 0 bases from J, with 9 bases between. The CDR3 has 15 residues.

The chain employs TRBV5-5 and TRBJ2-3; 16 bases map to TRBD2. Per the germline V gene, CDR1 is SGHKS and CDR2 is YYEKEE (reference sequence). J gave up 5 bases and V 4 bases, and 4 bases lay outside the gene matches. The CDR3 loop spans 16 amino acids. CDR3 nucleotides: TGTGCCAGCAGCGTCGGGACTAGCGGGAGGGGAGATACGCAGTATTTT. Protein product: CASSVGTSGRGDTQYF.

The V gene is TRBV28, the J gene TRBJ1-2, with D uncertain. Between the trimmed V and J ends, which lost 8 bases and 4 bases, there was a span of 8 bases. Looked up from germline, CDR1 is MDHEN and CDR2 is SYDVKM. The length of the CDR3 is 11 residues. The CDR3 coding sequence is TGTGCCAGCCGCACATTCTATGGCTACACCTTC. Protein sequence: CASRTFYGYTF.

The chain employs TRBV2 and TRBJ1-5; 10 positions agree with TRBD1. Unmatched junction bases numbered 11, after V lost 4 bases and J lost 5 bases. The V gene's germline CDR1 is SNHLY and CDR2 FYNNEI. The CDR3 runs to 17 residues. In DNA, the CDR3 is TGTGCCAGCAGTGTTACGTTGGGACAGGGGCAAGATCAGCCCCAGCATTTT. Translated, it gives CASSVTLGQGQDQPQHF.

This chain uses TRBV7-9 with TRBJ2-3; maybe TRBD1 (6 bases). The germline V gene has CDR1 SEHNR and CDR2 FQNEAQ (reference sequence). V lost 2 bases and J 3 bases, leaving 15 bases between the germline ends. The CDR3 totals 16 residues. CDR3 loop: CASSLKISGVTDTQYF. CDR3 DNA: TGTGCCAGCAGCTTAAAGATTTCAGGGGTTACAGATACGCAGTATTTT. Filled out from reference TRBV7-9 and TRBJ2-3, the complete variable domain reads DTGVSQNPRHKITKRGQNVTFRCDPISEHNRLYWYRQTLGQGPEFLTYFQNEAQLEKSRLLSDRFSAERPKGSFSTLEIQRTEQGDSAMYLCASSLKISGVTDTQYFGPGTRLTVL.

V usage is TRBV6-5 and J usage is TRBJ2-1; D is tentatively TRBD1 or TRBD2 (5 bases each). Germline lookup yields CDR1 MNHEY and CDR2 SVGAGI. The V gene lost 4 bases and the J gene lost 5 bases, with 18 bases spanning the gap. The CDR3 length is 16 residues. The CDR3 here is CASSSQGETEHNEQFF. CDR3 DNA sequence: TGTGCCAGCAGTTCTCAAGGGGAGACAGAGCACAATGAGCAGTTCTTC.

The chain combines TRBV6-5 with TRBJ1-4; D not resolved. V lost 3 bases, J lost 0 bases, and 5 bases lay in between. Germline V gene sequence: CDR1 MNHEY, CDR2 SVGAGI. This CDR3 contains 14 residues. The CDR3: CASSYMTTNEKLFF. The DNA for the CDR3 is TGTGCCAGCAGTTATATGACAACTAATGAAAAACTGTTTTTT.

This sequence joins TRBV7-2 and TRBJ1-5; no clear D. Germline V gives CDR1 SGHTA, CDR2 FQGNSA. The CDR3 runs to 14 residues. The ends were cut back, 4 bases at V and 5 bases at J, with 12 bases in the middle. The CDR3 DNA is TGTGCCAGCAGCTCCTCTTTCGGGGATCAGCCCCAGCATTTT. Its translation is CASSSSFGDQPQHF.

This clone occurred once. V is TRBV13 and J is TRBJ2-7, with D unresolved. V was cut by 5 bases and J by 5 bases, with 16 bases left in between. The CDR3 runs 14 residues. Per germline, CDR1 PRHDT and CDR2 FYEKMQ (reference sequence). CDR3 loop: CASSRRAAEHEQYF. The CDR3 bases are TGTGCCAGCAGCCGTCGGGCAGCCGAACACGAGCAGTACTTC.

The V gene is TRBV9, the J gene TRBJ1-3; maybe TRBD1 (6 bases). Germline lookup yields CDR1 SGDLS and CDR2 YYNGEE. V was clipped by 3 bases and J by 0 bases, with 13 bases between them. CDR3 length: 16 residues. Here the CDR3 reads CASSARGDHSGNTIYF. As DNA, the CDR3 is TGTGCCAGCAGCGCTAGGGGGGACCACTCTGGAAACACCATATATTTT. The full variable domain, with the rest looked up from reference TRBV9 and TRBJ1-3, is DSGVTQTPKHLITATGQRVTLRCSPRSGDLSVYWYQQSLDQGLQFLIQYYNGEERAKGNILERFSAQQFPDLHSELNLSSLELGDSALYFCASSARGDHSGNTIYFGEGSWLTVV.

The CDR3 reads CAWSGQKVDGYTF. The CDR3 DNA sequence: TGTGCCTGGAGTGGTCAGAAGGTAGATGGCTACACCTTC. The chain couples TRBV30 to TRBJ1-2; no clear D. Trimming removed 1 base from V and 6 bases from J, with 12 bases in between. CDR1 and CDR2 from the germline V gene are GTSNPN and SVGIG (reference sequence). The length of the CDR3 is 13 residues.

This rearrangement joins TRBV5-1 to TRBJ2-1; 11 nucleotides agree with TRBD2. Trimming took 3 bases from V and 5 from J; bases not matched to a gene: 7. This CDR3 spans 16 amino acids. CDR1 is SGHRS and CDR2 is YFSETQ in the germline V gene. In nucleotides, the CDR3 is TGCGCCAGCAGCTGGGATGTAGCGGGGGGGCACAATGAGCAGTTCTTC. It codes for CASSWDVAGGHNEQFF.

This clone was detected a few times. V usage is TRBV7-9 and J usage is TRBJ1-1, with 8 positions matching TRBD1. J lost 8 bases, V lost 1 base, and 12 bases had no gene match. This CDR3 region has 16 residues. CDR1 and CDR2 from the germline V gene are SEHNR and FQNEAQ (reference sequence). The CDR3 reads CASSLGQGALAVEAFF. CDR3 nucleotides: TGTGCCAGCAGCTTAGGCCAGGGGGCCCTCGCTGTGGAAGCTTTCTTT.

CDR3 sequence: CASSPDVGGEETQYF. The CDR3 region has the DNA TGTGCCAGCTCACCAGACGTGGGAGGTGAGGAGACCCAGTACTTC. The rearrangement uses TRBV18 and TRBJ2-5; D perhaps matches TRBD2 (6 bases). CDR3 length: 15 residues. Trimming pared 2 bases from V and 5 bases from J, leaving 15 bases between. Germline CDR1 reads KGHSH; CDR2 reads LQKENI.

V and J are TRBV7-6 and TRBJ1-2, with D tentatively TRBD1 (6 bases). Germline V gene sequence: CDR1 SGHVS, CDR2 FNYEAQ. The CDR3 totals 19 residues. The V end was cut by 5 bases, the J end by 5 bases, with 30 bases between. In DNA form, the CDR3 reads TGTGCCAGCAGCCTATTCCCCCCCCTCCCCTTGGACAGCAAGTATGGCTACACCTTC. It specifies CASSLFPPLPLDSKYGYTF. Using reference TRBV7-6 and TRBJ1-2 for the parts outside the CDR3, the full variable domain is GAGVSQSPRYKVTKRGQDVALRCDPISGHVSLYWYRQALGQGPEFLTYFNYEAQQDKSGLPNDRFSAERPEGSISTLTIQRTEQRDSAMYRCASSLFPPLPLDSKYGYTFGSGTRLTVV.

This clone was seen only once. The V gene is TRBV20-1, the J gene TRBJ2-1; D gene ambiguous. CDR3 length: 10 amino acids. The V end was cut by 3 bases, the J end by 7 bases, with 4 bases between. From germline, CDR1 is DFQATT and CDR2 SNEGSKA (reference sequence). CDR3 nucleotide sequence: TGCAGTGCTAGGAGGAATGAGCAGTTCTTC. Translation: CSARRNEQFF.

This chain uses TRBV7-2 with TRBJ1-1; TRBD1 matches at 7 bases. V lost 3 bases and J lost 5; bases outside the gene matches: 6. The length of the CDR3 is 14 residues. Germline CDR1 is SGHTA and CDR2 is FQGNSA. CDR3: CASSLTGRGTEAFF. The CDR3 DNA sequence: TGTGCCAGCAGCTTGACAGGGCGGGGGACTGAAGCTTTCTTT.

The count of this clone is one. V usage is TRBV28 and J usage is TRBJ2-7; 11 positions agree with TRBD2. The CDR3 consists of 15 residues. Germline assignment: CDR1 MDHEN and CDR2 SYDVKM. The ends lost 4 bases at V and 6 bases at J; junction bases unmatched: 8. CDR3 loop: CASSSILAGVSEQYF. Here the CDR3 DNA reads TGTGCCAGCAGTTCGATACTAGCGGGAGTTTCCGAGCAGTACTTC.